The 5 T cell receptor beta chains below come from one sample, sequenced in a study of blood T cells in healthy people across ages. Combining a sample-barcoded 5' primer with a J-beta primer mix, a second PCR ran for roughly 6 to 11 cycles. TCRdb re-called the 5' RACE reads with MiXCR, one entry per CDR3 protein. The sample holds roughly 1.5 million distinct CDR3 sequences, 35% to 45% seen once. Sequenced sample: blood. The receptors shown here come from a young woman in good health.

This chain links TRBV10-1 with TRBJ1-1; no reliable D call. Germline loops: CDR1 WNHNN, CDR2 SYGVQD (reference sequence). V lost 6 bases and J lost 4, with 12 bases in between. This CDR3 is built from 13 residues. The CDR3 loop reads CASRPDGVTEAFF. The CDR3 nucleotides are TGCGCCAGCAGGCCAGACGGGGTCACTGAAGCTTTCTTT.

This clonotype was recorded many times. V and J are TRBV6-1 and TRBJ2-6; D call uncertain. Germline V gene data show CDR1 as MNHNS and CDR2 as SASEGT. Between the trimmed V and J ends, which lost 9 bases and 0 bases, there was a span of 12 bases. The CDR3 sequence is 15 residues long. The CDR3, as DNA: TGTGCCAGTAGAACCGGCGGCTCTGGGGCCAACGTCCTGACTTTC. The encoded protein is CASRTGGSGANVLTF.

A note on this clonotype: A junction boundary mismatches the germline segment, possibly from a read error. The CDR3 sequence is CAGSPSGTDTQYF. The CDR3 DNA is TGCGCCGGCAGCCCTTCGGGCACAGATACGCAGTATTTT. The V and J genes are TRBV5-1 and TRBJ2-3; no firm D call. This CDR3 comprises 13 residues. Germline V gene sequence: CDR1 SGHRS, CDR2 YFSETQ. The full variable domain, with the rest looked up from reference TRBV5-1 and TRBJ2-3, is KAGVTQTPRYLIKTRGQQVTLSCSPISGHRSVSWYQQTPGQGLQFLFEYFSETQRNKGNFPGRFSGRQFSNSRSEMNVSTLELGDSALYLCAGSPSGTDTQYFGPGTRLTVL.

The CDR3 spells CASSSHSTDTQYF. The DNA for the CDR3 is TGTGCCAGCAGTTCACATAGCACAGATACGCAGTATTTT. The gene calls are TRBV12-3 or TRBV12-4 and TRBJ2-3; no clear D gene. There are 13 residues in the CDR3. Trimming left V 4 bases short and J 0 bases short, with 5 bases between.

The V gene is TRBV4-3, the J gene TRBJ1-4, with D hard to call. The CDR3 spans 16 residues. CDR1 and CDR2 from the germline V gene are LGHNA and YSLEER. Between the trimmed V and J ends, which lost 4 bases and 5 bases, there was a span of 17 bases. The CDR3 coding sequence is TGCGCCAGCAGCCCAGTTGTGGGTACAAAGAATGAAAAACTGTTTTTT. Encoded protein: CASSPVVGTKNEKLFF.